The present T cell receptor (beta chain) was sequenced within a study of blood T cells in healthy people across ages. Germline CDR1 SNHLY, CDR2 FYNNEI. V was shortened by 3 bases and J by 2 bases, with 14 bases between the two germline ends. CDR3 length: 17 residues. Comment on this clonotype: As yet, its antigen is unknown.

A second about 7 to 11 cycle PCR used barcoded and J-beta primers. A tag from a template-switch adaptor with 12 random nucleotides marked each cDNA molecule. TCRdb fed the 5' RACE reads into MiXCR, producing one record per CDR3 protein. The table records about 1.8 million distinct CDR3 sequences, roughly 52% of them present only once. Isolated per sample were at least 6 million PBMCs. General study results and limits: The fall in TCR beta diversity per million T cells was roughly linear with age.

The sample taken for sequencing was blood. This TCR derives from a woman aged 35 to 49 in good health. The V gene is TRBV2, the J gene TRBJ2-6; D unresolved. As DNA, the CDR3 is TGTGCCAGCAGTGATGGGCAAAACCGGGCTGGGGCCAACGTCCTGACTTTC. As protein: CASSDGQNRAGANVLTF.